Here is one T cell receptor beta chain with its context. Its antigen is as yet unknown. Looked up from germline, CDR1 is MNHEY and CDR2 is SVGEGT. There are 14 residues in the CDR3. V was clipped by 2 bases and J by 3 bases, with 11 bases between them. The data were taken from a study of T cells in Graves' hyperthyroidism and ophthalmopathy. Broader study findings: Median prediction lead before ophthalmopathy onset was 6.5 months with the model.

TCR beta CDR3 regions were amplified from RNA. HTBI primers were the set used in a first-round RT-PCR of the TCR CDR3. From the multiplex PCR reads, TCRdb called clonotypes with MiXCR, one entry per CDR3 protein. In the table there are roughly 500,000 distinct CDR3 sequences, more than 11% of which are singletons. The chain couples TRBV6-2 or TRBV6-3 to TRBJ2-7; D gene uncertain. What was sequenced was blood. This receptor was identified in a woman aged 30 to 39 with Graves' hyperthyroidism that later progressed to Graves' ophthalmopathy. CDR3 protein: CASSYPFQDYEQYF. Here the CDR3 DNA reads TGTGCCAGCAGTTACCCATTCCAGGACTACGAGCAGTACTTC.